Listed below are T cell receptor beta chains from one sample, sequenced in a study of identical twins. TCRdb recomputed calls from the 5' RACE reads with MiXCR, one row per CDR3 protein. The sample includes around 250,000 distinct CDR3 sequences, approximately 11% of them seen just once. These sequences were also reported in another study, on yellow fever vaccine responses in identical twins.

The specimen sequenced was memory (CD45RO+) T cells sorted from blood. These receptors all come from a woman under 30 in good health. Each CDR3 is given with its conserved first and last residue. Each record gives: J gene, clone size, D gene, V gene, CDR3 protein, CDR3 DNA. A D gene is named only where the DNA matches it firmly. Size values are once, few and many counts, or a class for expanded clones, and some rows have none.

>TRBJ2-1|.|TRBD2|TRBV27
CASSLGAGGGRYNEQFF
TGTGCCAGCAGTTTAGGGGCGGGGGGGGGCCGCTACAATGAGCAGTTCTTC
>TRBJ2-7|.|.|TRBV20-1
CSARGPGLLEQYF
TGCAGTGCTAGAGGCCCAGGGTTGCTCGAGCAGTACTTC
>TRBJ2-7|.|.|TRBV4-2
CASSQENRVGTYEQYF
TGTGCCAGCAGCCAAGAAAATCGGGTCGGGACATACGAGCAGTACTTC
>TRBJ2-1|.|.|TRBV7-9
CASSLILGWHEQFF
TGTGCCAGCAGCTTAATTCTGGGGTGGCATGAGCAGTTCTTC
>TRBJ2-7|few|.|TRBV5-1
CASSQTGQYEQYF
TGCGCCAGCAGCCAAACCGGACAGTACGAGCAGTACTTC
>TRBJ2-1|.|TRBD2|TRBV19
CASSMKSGGVNEQFF
TGTGCCAGTAGTATGAAAAGCGGGGGGGTCAATGAGCAGTTCTTC
>TRBJ1-1|.|.|TRBV7-9
CASSKQGNTEAFF
TGTGCCAGCAGCAAACAGGGGAACACTGAAGCTTTCTTT
>TRBJ2-1|.|TRBD2|TRBV19
CASRTSGRAFNEQFF
TGTGCCAGTAGGACTAGCGGGAGAGCGTTCAATGAGCAGTTCTTC
>TRBJ2-7|many|.|TRBV3-1
CASSHRAGEQYF
TGTGCCAGCAGCCACCGCGCCGGGGAGCAGTACTTC
>TRBJ2-1|many|.|TRBV29-1
CSAGVGNEQFF
TGCAGCGCGGGCGTCGGGAATGAGCAGTTCTTC